The 26 T cell receptor beta chains listed next were all sequenced from one sample in a study of T cell clonality in common variable immunodeficiency. General observations from the study: Fewer deletions and N-nucleotide insertions were reportedly seen in common variable immunodeficiency TCR beta sequences.

Clones were read by immunoSEQ multiplex PCR, and TCRdb kept only the in-frame ones, dropping some. In total the sample includes about 26,000 clones, none of them seen once. Their antigens remain unidentified. The sequencing input was peripheral blood mononuclear cells. The receptor source for this set is a human donor with common variable immunodeficiency.

This clone has at least ten counts. The read ends 3 residues shy of where the CDR3 ends; the end is completed using the germline J gene. V is TRBV27 and J is TRBJ2-4, with 8 bases that match TRBD1. Germline CDR1 and CDR2: MNHEY and SMNVEV (reference sequence). CDR3 length: 15 residues. CDR3 loop: CASSLSSTGGRFQYF. The sequenced part of the CDR3 DNA is TGTGCCAGCAGTTTATCCAGTACAGGGGGTAGGTTT.

This clone was seen repeatedly, ten times or more. The read stops 3 residues short of the end of the CDR3; the missing end is completed from the germline J gene. The chain combines TRBV20-1 with TRBJ2-5; TRBD2 matches at 9 bases. Germline V gene sequence: CDR1 DFQATT, CDR2 SNEGSKA (reference sequence). V lost 3 bases to trimming and J lost 2 bases; unmatched junction nucleotides: 7. CDR3 length: 15 residues. The CDR3 loop reads CSASRLAGSQETQYF. Incomplete CDR3 DNA: TGCAGTGCTAGTAGGCTAGCGGGATCTCAAGAGACC.

This clone turned up a few times. Sequencing ends 3 residues short of the CDR3 end; the germline J gene provides the rest. V and J are TRBV30 and TRBJ2-3, with a weak D call TRBD1 (6 bases). Trimming pared 3 bases from V and 2 bases from J, leaving 18 bases between. Germline V gene data show CDR1 as GTSNPN and CDR2 as SVGIG (reference sequence). This CDR3 contains 16 residues. The CDR3 here is CAWREPGTRLTDTQYF. Partial CDR3 DNA: TGTGCCTGGAGAGAACCCGGGACAAGACTCACAGATACG. Combining the CDR3 with reference TRBV30 and TRBJ2-3 gives the whole variable domain SQTIHQWPATLVQPVGSPLSLECTVEGTSNPNLYWYRQAAGRGLQLLFYSVGIGQISSEVPQNLSASRPQDRQFILSSKKLLLSDSGFYLCAWREPGTRLTDTQYFGPGTRLTVL.

This clone was detected a few times. CDR3 sequence: CASSSPSRGIYEQYF. CDR3 bases read: TGTGCCAGCAGCTCCCCTAGCAGAGGGATCTACGAG. This chain connects TRBV7-8 to TRBJ2-7, with D tentatively TRBD2 (5 bases). The read terminates 3 residues before the CDR3 end, so the remaining end is supplied by the germline J gene. This CDR3 is built from 15 residues. V gave up 4 bases and J gave up 3 bases, with 16 bases separating them. Germline V CDR1 and CDR2: SGHVS, FQNEAQ.

At least ten counts were recorded for this clone. The CDR3 loop reads CASSEGQGNQPQHF. CDR3 DNA, as far as it was read: TGTGCCAGCAGCGAGGGACAGGGCAATCAGCCC. The chain combines TRBV11-2 with TRBJ1-5, with 8 positions matching TRBD1. With the read ending 3 residues before the CDR3 end, the germline J gene is used to fill in that end. CDR3 length: 14 residues. Germline V gene lookup returns CDR1 SGHAT and CDR2 FQNNGV. The ends lost 5 bases at V and 2 bases at J; junction bases unmatched: 2.

Details on this clone: The read finishes 3 residues shy of the CDR3 end, and the germline J gene is used to complete it. The V and J genes are TRBV7-7 and TRBJ2-1; the match to TRBD2 covers 7 bases. Germline loops: CDR1 SSHAT, CDR2 FNYEAQ (reference sequence). V lost 5 bases, J lost 2 bases, and 12 bases stayed unmatched. This CDR3 region has 17 residues. CDR3 protein: CASSPDRWRETYNEQFF. The sequenced CDR3 bases are TGTGCCAGCAGCCCCGACCGCTGGCGGGAGACCTACAATGAG. Full variable domain (outside the CDR3, taken from reference TRBV7-7 and TRBJ2-1): GAGVSQSPRYKVTKRGQDVTLRCDPISSHATLYWYQQALGQGPEFLTYFNYEAQPDKSGLPSDRFSAERPEGSISTLTIQRTEQRDSAMYRCASSPDRWRETYNEQFFGPGTRLTVL.

Concerning this clone itself: The CDR3 end falls 3 residues outside the read, so it is completed with the germline J gene. The chain combines TRBV7-9 with TRBJ1-4; 8 nucleotides line up with TRBD1. CDR1 is SEHNR and CDR2 is FQNEAQ in the germline V gene (reference sequence). The J segment lost 7 bases and the V segment lost 4 bases, leaving 8 bases of the junction unmatched. The CDR3 length is 15 residues. CDR3 DNA, as far as it was read: TGTGCCAGCAGCTCGATCGGACAGGGAGGTGAAAAA. Residues: CASSSIGQGGEK. In full, the CDR3 is CASSSIGQGGEKLFF.

This clone was observed a handful of times. The read falls 3 residues short of the CDR3 end, and the missing part is taken from the germline J gene. The chain joins TRBV5-1 to TRBJ2-2, with 8 bases lining up with TRBD1. Looked up from germline, CDR1 is SGHRS and CDR2 is YFSETQ. CDR3 length: 14 residues. J gave up 4 bases and V 5 bases, and 4 bases lay outside the gene matches. CDR3 residues: CASRFTGGTGELFF. The part of the CDR3 DNA that was read is TGCGCCAGCAGATTTACAGGGGGCACCGGGGAG.

Comments on this clone: The read is 3 residues too short to cover the CDR3 end, so that end is filled in from the germline J gene. The rearrangement links TRBV18 to TRBJ2-5, with unresolved D. The V end was cut by 3 bases, the J end by 4 bases, with 6 bases between. The germline gives CDR1 KGHSH, CDR2 LQKENI. This CDR3 has 12 amino acids. CDR3 amino acids: CASSPLRETQYF. The CDR3 bases that were read are TGTGCCAGCTCACCTCTTCGAGAGACC.

About this clone itself: Read data end 3 residues before the CDR3 end; the end is taken from the germline J gene. The chain couples TRBV7-3 to TRBJ2-2, with TRBD2 identical over 14 bases. Germline-derived CDR1 and CDR2 are SGHTA and FQGTGA. CDR3 length equals 16 residues. Trimming at V came to 5 bases and at J to 7 bases, leaving 6 bases not matched to a gene. Partial CDR3 DNA: TGTGCCAGCAGCAGACTAGCGGGAGGGCTAAGCGGGGAG. It is translated as CASSRLAGGLSGE. The whole CDR3 sequence is CASSRLAGGLSGELFF.

On this clone itself: From the germline J gene comes the end of the CDR3, since the read stops 3 residues before it. This chain uses TRBV2 with TRBJ2-2; a possible D gene is TRBD1 (5 bases). CDR1 and CDR2 (germline): SNHLY, FYNNEI. V was trimmed by 6 bases and J by 6 bases, leaving 14 bases between them. The CDR3 is 14 amino acids. This CDR3 reads CASSSQGRAGELFF. CDR3 DNA (partial): TGTGCCAGCAGCAGCCAGGGTAGGGCCGGGGAG.

This clone has ten or more counts. The read finishes 3 residues shy of the CDR3 end, and the germline J gene is used to complete it. This chain uses TRBV7-2 with TRBJ2-7; TRBD1 matches at 9 bases. Germline V gene sequence: CDR1 SGHTA, CDR2 FQGNSA. V dropped 4 bases and J dropped 3; count of bases not matched to a gene: 4. The CDR3 runs to 14 residues. The DNA read from the CDR3 is TGTGCCAGCAGCTGGACAGGGGACAACTACGAG. Its translation is CASSWTGDNYE. The entire CDR3 protein is CASSWTGDNYEQYF.

At least ten counts were recorded for this clone. The read finishes 3 residues shy of the CDR3 end, and the germline J gene is used to complete it. The chain has TRBV19 and TRBJ2-2, with 15 bases lining up with TRBD2. Germline V CDR1 and CDR2: LNHDA, SQIVND (reference sequence). This CDR3 has 17 residues. Losses at the gene ends were 6 bases for V and 2 bases for J; bases not matched to a gene: 4. The sequenced CDR3 bases are TGTGCCAGTAGCGGACTAGCGGGAGGGCCTAACACCGGGGAG. It translates to CASSGLAGGPNTGE. The entire CDR3 sequence reads CASSGLAGGPNTGELFF.

This clone was detected only a few times. The CDR3 end falls 3 residues outside the read, so it is completed with the germline J gene. The chain combines TRBV18 with TRBJ1-2; no clear D. The CDR3 runs to 13 residues. Germline assignment: CDR1 KGHSH and CDR2 LQKENI. Trimming took off 2 bases at V and 6 bases at J, with 10 bases between the two ends. CDR3 amino acids: CASSPAELDGYTF. The CDR3 bases that were read are TGTGCCAGCTCACCAGCAGAACTAGATGGC.

A few counts support this clone. Read data end 3 residues before the CDR3 end; the end is taken from the germline J gene. This chain links TRBV2 with TRBJ1-4, with a weak D call TRBD1 (5 bases). Germline V lookup: CDR1 SNHLY, CDR2 FYNNEI. Trimming took off 7 bases at V and 2 bases at J, with 11 bases between the two ends. The CDR3 is made up of 14 amino acids. CDR3 bases read: TGTGCCAGCAAGGCAGGGCCCACTAATGAAAAA. It translates to CASKAGPTNEK. The full CDR3 sequence reads CASKAGPTNEKLFF.

The table lists this clone with many counts. The missing CDR3 end, 3 residues past where the read stops, is filled in from the germline J gene. The chain couples TRBV5-1 to TRBJ1-1; D is unresolved. V lost 0 bases, J lost 4 bases, and 7 bases lay in between. Germline assignment: CDR1 SGHRS and CDR2 YFSETQ. This CDR3 contains 13 residues. CDR3 loop: CASSLARPTEAFF. The sequenced CDR3 bases are TGCGCCAGCAGCTTGGCCAGGCCCACTGAA.

At least ten counts were recorded for this clone. Read coverage stops 3 residues before the CDR3 terminus; the germline J gene supplies the remainder. The chain joins TRBV29-1 to TRBJ2-7; a possible D gene is TRBD1 (5 bases). Germline assignment: CDR1 SQVTM and CDR2 ANQGSEA. The V and J ends lost 4 bases and 0 bases respectively, with 10 bases between them. The CDR3 loop spans 13 amino acids. The covered CDR3 bases are TGCAGCGTTGTGGGGCCCAGCTCCTACGAG. As protein: CSVVGPSSYE. The full CDR3 protein is CSVVGPSSYEQYF.

In the case of this clone: The read gets to within 3 residues of the CDR3 end, and the germline J gene fills in the rest. The V and J genes are TRBV20-1 and TRBJ2-7; 8 positions agree with TRBD1. The V and J ends lost 3 bases and 3 bases, in that order; junction bases with no gene match: 10. In germline, CDR1 is DFQATT, CDR2 SNEGSKA (reference sequence). This CDR3 region has 15 residues. The CDR3 DNA, read in part, is TGCAGTGCTAGTGCGCAGGGGGCTTTGGTCTACGAG. Translation: CSASAQGALVYE. In full, the CDR3 reads CSASAQGALVYEQYF.

This clone showed up just a few times. The read falls 3 residues short of the CDR3 end, and the missing part is taken from the germline J gene. V is TRBV20-1 and J is TRBJ2-7, with D possibly TRBD1 on 6 matching bases. CDR1 is DFQATT, CDR2 SNEGSKA, per germline (reference sequence). This CDR3 region has 14 residues. The V and J ends lost 1 base and 1 base respectively, with 11 bases between them. The CDR3 spells CSARGGQPSYEQYF. The CDR3 bases that were read are TGCAGTGCTAGAGGTGGACAGCCTTCCTACGAG.

The sample holds a few counts of this clone. The read ends 3 residues before the CDR3 terminus; that terminus is restored from the germline J gene. This rearrangement joins TRBV18 to TRBJ2-2; 7 bases are a match to TRBD1. The CDR3 is 15 amino acids. V gave up 1 base and J gave up 5 bases; unmatched junction bases: 4. CDR1 and CDR2 (germline): KGHSH, LQKENI. The CDR3 spells CASSPQGALTGELFF. CDR3 DNA (partial): TGTGCCAGCTCACCACAGGGGGCGCTTACCGGGGAG.

This clone appeared many times. The missing CDR3 end, 3 residues past where the read stops, is filled in from the germline J gene. The gene calls are TRBV5-1 and TRBJ1-2; 9 nucleotides agree with TRBD1. The germline CDR1 and CDR2 sequences are SGHRS and YFSETQ. There are 14 residues in the CDR3. CDR3 loop: CASRLGQGTSGYTF. Incomplete CDR3 DNA: TGCGCCAGCAGATTAGGACAGGGGACCAGCGGC.

This clone was detected ten times or more. The read is 3 residues too short to cover the CDR3 end, so that end is filled in from the germline J gene. This chain uses TRBV20-1 with TRBJ1-4, with 9 bases identical to TRBD1. Unmatched junction bases numbered 7, after V lost 4 bases and J lost 7 bases. The CDR3 covers 14 residues. The germline CDR1 and CDR2 sequences are DFQATT and SNEGSKA (reference sequence). The covered CDR3 bases are TGCAGTGCTAAGCCGGGACAGGGTAGTGAAAAA. Protein product: CSAKPGQGSEK. The full CDR3 protein reads CSAKPGQGSEKLFF.

As for this clone: The read ends 3 residues shy of where the CDR3 ends; the end is completed using the germline J gene. The chain recombines TRBV30 with TRBJ1-3; unclear D gene. The length of the CDR3 is 16 residues. Germline-derived CDR1 and CDR2 are GTSNPN and SVGIG (reference sequence). Trimming pared 3 bases from V and 1 base from J, leaving 16 bases between. The CDR3 loop is CAWRVHEANSGNTIYF. CDR3 bases read: TGTGCCTGGAGGGTGCACGAAGCCAATTCTGGAAACACC.

Points on this clone: The read stops 3 residues short of the end of the CDR3; the missing end is completed from the germline J gene. The rearrangement links TRBV7-9 to TRBJ2-3; TRBD2 matches 14 bases. The CDR3 is 15 amino acids. The ends lost 8 bases at V and 5 bases at J; junction bases unmatched: 6. The germline V gene encodes CDR1 SEHNR and CDR2 FQNEAQ (reference sequence). The CDR3 reads CASRGLAGAGDTQYF. The covered CDR3 bases are TGTGCCAGCCGGGGACTAGCGGGGGCGGGAGATACG.

This clone was counted at least ten times. The CDR3 is cut off 3 residues early in the read; its end comes from the germline J gene. This sequence joins TRBV5-1 and TRBJ1-2; 8 bases align to TRBD1. Germline lookup yields CDR1 SGHRS and CDR2 YFSETQ. CDR3 length: 15 amino acids. V gave up 4 bases and J gave up 0 bases; unmatched junction bases: 5. This chain's CDR3 is CASSTGTGPNYGYTF. The covered CDR3 bases are TGCGCCAGCAGCACGGGGACAGGCCCTAACTATGGC.

This clone was seen only a few times. The read ends 3 residues early relative to the CDR3; the germline J gene fills the gap. The V and J genes are TRBV5-1 and TRBJ2-7; D might be TRBD1 (6 bases). Trimming took off 8 bases at V and 0 bases at J, with 9 bases between the two ends. Germline-derived CDR1 and CDR2 are SGHRS and YFSETQ. The CDR3 consists of 12 residues. The CDR3 loop is CASQDSSYEQYF. CDR3 DNA, as far as it was read: TGCGCCAGTCAGGACAGCTCCTACGAG.